This T cell receptor beta chain stems from a study of T-cell memory formation after mild COVID-19. Study overall: TCR clusters were largely donor specific.

5'RACE with constant-segment primers built TCRalpha and TCRbeta cDNA libraries with UMIs. Each CDR3 protein is one row after TCRdb ran MiXCR on the 5' RACE reads. The sample shows over 55,000 distinct CDR3 sequences, 9.5% of them seen only once. Study-level results: Whether second-wave clones peaking at day 37 were SARS-CoV-2 specific went unconfirmed. Some clones that responded turned up in pre-infection memory, which suggests that cross-reactive memory joined in.

The CDR3 has 13 amino acids. Trimming stripped 6 bases from V and 5 bases from J, with 13 bases between. The germline V gene encodes CDR1 LNHDA and CDR2 SQIVND (reference sequence). Details on this clonotype: Its target is not known.

The TCR was taken from a man younger than 35 who had mild COVID-19 (a few samples of this study predate the infection). Cell type and time point are not known. V is TRBV19 and J is TRBJ1-1, with D tentatively TRBD1 (6 bases). The sample was PBMCs or a T cell subset sorted from them (not recorded which). CDR3 sequence (DNA): TGTGCCAGTAGGGGAGGGGGGAGGACTGAAGCTTTCTTT. The encoded protein is CASRGGGRTEAFF.